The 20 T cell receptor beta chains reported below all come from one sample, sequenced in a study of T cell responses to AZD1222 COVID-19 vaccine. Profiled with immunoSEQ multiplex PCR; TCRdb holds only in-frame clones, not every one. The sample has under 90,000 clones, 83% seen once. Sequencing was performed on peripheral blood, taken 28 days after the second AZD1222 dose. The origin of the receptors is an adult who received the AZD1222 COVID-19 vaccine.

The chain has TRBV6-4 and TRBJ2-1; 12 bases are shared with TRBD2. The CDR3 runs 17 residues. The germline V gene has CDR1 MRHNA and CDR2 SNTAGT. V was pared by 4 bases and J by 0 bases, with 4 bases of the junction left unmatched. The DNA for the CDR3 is TGTGCCAGCAGTGCCCTAGCGGGAGGGAACTCCTACAATGAGCAGTTCTTC. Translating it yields CASSALAGGNSYNEQFF.

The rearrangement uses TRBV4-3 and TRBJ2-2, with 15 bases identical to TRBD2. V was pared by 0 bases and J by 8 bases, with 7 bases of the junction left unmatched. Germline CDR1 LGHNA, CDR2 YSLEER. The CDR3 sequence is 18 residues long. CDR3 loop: CASSQEGRTSGRDGELFF. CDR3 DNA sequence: TGCGCCAGCAGCCAAGAAGGTCGGACTAGCGGGAGGGATGGGGAGCTGTTTTTT.

CDR3 in amino acids: CASSLPRGQRSTGELFF. CDR3 sequence (DNA): TGTGCCAGCAGTTTACCCCGGGGACAGCGTTCCACCGGGGAGCTGTTTTTT. The chain carries TRBV27 and TRBJ2-2, with 7 bases matching TRBD1. CDR3 length: 17 residues. V gave up 2 bases and J gave up 4 bases; unmatched junction bases: 10. The germline gives CDR1 MNHEY, CDR2 SMNVEV (reference sequence).

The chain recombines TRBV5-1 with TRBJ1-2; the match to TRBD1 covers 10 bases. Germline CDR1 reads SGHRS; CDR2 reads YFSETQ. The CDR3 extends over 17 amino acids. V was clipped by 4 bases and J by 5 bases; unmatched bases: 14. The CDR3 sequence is CASSRWVLGQGLYGYTF. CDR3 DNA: TGCGCCAGCAGCCGGTGGGTGCTGGGACAGGGGTTGTATGGCTACACCTTC.

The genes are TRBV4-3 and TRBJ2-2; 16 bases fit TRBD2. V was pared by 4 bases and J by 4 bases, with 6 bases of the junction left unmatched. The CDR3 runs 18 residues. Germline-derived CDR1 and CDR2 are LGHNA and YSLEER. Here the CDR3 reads CASSPGLAGGPGTGELFF. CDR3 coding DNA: TGCGCCAGCAGCCCGGGACTAGCGGGAGGGCCGGGCACCGGGGAGCTGTTTTTT.

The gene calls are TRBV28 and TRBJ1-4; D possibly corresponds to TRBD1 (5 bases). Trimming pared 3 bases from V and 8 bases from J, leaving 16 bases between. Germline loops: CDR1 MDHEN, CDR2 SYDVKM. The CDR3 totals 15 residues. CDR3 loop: CASSFASGVEEKLFF. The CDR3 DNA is TGTGCCAGCAGTTTTGCTTCGGGGGTTGAGGAAAAACTGTTTTTT.

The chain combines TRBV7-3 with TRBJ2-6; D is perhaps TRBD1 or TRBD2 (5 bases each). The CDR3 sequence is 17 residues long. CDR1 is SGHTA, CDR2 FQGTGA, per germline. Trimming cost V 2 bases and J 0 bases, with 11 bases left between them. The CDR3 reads CASSLWGIRSGANVLTF. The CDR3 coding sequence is TGTGCCAGCAGCTTATGGGGGATCCGCTCTGGGGCCAACGTCCTGACTTTC.

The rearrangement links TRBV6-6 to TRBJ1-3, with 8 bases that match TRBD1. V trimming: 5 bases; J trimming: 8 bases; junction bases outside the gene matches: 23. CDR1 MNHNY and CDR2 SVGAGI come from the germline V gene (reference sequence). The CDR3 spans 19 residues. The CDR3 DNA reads TGTGCCAGCAGTCCACAAAGGCCCCTCTGGACAGGGAGTAGGGACACCATATATTTT. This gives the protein CASSPQRPLWTGSRDTIYF.

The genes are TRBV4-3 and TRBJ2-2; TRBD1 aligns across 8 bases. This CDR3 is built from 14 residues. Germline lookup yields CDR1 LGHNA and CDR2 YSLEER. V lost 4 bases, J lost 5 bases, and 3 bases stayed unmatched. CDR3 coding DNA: TGCGCCAGCAGCCCCGGACAGGGAACCGGGGAGCTGTTTTTT. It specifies CASSPGQGTGELFF.

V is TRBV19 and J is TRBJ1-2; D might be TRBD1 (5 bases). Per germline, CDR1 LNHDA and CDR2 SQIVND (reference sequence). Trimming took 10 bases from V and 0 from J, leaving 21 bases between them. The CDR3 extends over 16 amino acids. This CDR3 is CATLPSPRASNYGYTF. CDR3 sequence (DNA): TGTGCCACCCTACCATCCCCCAGGGCCTCTAACTATGGCTACACCTTC.

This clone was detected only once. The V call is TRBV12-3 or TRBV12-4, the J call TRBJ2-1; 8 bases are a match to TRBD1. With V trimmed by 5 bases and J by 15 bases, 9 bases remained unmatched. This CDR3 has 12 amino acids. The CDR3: CASSVRDRHPFF. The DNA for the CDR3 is TGTGCCAGCAGTGTCCGGGACAGGCATCCGTTCTTC.

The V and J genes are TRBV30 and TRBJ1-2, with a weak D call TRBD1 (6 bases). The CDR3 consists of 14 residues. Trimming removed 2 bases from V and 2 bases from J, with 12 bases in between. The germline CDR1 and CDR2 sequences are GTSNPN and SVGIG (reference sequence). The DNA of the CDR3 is TGTGCCTGGAGTAAGGGGGAGAGAAACTATGGCTACACCTTC. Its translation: CAWSKGERNYGYTF.

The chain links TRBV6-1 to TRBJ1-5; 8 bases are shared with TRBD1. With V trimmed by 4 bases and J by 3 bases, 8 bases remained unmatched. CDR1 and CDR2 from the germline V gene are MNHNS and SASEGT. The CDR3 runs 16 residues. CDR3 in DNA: TGTGCCAGCAGTGGGACCGACAGGGGCTACAATCAGCCCCAGCATTTT. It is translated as CASSGTDRGYNQPQHF.

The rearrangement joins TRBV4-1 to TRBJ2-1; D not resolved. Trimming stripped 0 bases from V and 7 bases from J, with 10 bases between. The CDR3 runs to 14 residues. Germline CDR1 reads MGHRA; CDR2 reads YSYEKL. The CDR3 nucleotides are TGCGCCAGCAGCCAAGATGGGCATCGAAATGAGCAGTTCTTC. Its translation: CASSQDGHRNEQFF.

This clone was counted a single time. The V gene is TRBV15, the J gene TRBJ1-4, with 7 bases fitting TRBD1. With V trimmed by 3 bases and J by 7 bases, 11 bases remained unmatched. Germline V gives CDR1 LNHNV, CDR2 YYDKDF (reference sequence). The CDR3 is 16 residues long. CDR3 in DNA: TGTGCCACCAGCAGGTTAGGATCCAACAGGGGTGAAAAACTGTTTTTT. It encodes CATSRLGSNRGEKLFF.

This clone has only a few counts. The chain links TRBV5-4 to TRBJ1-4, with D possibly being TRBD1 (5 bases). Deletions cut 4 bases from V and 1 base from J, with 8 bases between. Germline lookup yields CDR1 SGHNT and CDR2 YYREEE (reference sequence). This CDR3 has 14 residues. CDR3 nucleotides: TGTGCCAGCAGCGGGGGGATAACTAATGAAAAACTGTTTTTT. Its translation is CASSGGITNEKLFF.

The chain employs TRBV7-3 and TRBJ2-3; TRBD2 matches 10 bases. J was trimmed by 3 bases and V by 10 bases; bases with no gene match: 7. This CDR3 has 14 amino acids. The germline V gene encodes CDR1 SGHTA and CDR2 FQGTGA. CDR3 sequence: CAKTAGGLTDTQYF. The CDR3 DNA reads TGTGCCAAAACAGCGGGAGGGCTGACAGATACGCAGTATTTT.

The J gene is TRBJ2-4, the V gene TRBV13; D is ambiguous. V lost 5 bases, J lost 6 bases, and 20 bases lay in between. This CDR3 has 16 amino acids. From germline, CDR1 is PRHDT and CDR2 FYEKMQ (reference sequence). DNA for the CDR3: TGTGCCAGCAGCCGGATAGATACCGGGCGGAGAAACATTCAGTACTTC. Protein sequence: CASSRIDTGRRNIQYF.

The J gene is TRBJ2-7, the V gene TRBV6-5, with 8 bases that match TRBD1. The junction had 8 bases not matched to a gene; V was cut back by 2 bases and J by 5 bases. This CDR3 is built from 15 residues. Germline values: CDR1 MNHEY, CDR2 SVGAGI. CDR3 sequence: CASSYGTGPSNEQYF. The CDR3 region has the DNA TGTGCCAGCAGTTACGGGACAGGTCCATCAAACGAGCAGTACTTC.

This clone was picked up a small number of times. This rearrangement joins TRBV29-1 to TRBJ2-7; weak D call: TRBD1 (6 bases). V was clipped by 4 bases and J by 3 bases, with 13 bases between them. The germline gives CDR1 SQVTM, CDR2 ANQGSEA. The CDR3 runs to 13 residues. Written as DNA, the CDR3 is TGCAGCGTTGCGGCAGGGGTATTCTACGAGCAGTACTTC. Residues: CSVAAGVFYEQYF.